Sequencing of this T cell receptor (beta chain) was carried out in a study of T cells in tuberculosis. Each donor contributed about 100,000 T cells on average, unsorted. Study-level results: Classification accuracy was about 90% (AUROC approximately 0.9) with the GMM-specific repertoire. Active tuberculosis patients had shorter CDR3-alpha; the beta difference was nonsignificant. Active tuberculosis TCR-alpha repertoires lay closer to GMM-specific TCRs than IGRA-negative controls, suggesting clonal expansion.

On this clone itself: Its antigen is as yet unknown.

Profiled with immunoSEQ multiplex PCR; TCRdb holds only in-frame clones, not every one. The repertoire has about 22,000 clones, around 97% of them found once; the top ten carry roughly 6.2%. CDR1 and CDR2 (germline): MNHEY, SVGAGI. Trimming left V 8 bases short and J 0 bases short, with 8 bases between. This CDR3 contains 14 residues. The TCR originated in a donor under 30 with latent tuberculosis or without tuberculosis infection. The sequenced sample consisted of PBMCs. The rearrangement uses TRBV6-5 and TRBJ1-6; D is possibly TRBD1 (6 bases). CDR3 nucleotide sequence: TGTGCCAGCTCCAGGGGCTCCTATAATTCACCCCTCCACTTT. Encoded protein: CASSRGSYNSPLHF.